This TCR beta chain was captured in a study of T cell responses to AZD1222 COVID-19 vaccine. Study at large: Timing groups of about 4 and about 12 weeks for second doses were pooled. Study-level findings and limits: AZD1222 recipients seropositive at baseline numbered only five or six.

With regard to this clone: Its specificity is unknown.

Produced via immunoSEQ multiplex PCR; TCRdb's table is partial and in-frame only. The profile shows approximately 170,000 clones, 75% to 95% of them singletons. Between the trimmed V and J ends, which lost 1 base and 5 bases, there was a span of 8 bases. From germline, CDR1 is SGHTA and CDR2 FQGTGA. CDR3 length equals 13 residues. The receptor comes from an adult in good health. Sequencing was performed on peripheral blood, taken on day 0 of AZD1222 vaccination. The chain uses TRBV7-3 and TRBJ1-1; unclear D gene. The CDR3 coding sequence is TGTGCCAGCAGCTTAAGTGGGAGTACTGAAGCTTTCTTT. Translated, it gives CASSLSGSTEAFF.